A single sample gave rise to the 3 T cell receptor beta chains below, sequenced in a study of read filtering for tumor transcriptome and immune sequencing. From 300 to 400 ng of RNA, a library with molecular barcoded alpha/delta and beta/gamma adaptors was made. TCRdb fed the reads into MiXCR, producing one record per CDR3 protein. The profile covers under 150,000 distinct CDR3 sequences, with under 15% appearing a single time and about 7.7% taken by the ten largest. The sample consisted of a population of CD138-negative cells sorted from bone marrow. The receptors shown here come from a donor aged 40 or older with multiple myeloma.

This clonotype appeared many times. The chain links TRBV4-3 to TRBJ2-1; TRBD2 matches 12 bases. Germline V gene lookup returns CDR1 LGHNA and CDR2 YSLEER. V was pared by 2 bases and J by 7 bases, with 9 bases of the junction left unmatched. The CDR3 sequence is 17 residues long. The CDR3 reads CASSQSSTSGRQNEQFF. The DNA for the CDR3 is TGCGCCAGCAGCCAATCCTCGACTAGCGGGAGACAAAATGAGCAGTTCTTC.

The chain couples TRBV9 to TRBJ1-1; D is ambiguous. CDR1 and CDR2 from the germline V gene are SGDLS and YYNGEE. Between the trimmed V and J ends, which lost 0 bases and 6 bases, there was a span of 9 bases. CDR3 length: 13 residues. The CDR3 loop reads CASSVEGAAEAFF. DNA of the CDR3: TGTGCCAGCAGCGTAGAGGGAGCGGCTGAAGCTTTCTTT.

The table lists this clonotype with a few counts. The chain has TRBV12-3 or TRBV12-4 and TRBJ2-5; 7 nucleotides align to TRBD2. With V trimmed by 2 bases and J by 3 bases, 3 bases remained unmatched. This CDR3 has 14 amino acids. CDR3 sequence (DNA): TGTGCCAGCAGTTTATGGCTAGCGGAAGAGACCCAGTACTTC. Its protein is CASSLWLAEETQYF.